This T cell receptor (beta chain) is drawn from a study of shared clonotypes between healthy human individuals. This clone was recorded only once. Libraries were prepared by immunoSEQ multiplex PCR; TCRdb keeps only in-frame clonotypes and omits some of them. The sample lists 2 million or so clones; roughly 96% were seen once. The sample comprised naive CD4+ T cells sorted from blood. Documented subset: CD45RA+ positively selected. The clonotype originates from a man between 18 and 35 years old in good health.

The DNA of the CDR3 is TGTGCCAGCAGCTTAGATGGCGCTATTCTTGAGCAGTTCTTC. The encoded protein is CASSLDGAILEQFF. The chain has TRBV7-2 and TRBJ2-1; D gene unclear. Germline V CDR1 and CDR2: SGHTA, FQGNSA. The CDR3 totals 14 residues. Between the trimmed V and J ends, which lost 1 base and 9 bases, there was a span of 13 bases. The variable domain in full, completed from reference TRBV7-2 and TRBJ2-1, reads GAGVSQSPSNKVTEKGKDVELRCDPISGHTALYWYRQSLGQGLEFLIYFQGNSAPDKSGLPSDRFSAERTGGSVSTLTIQRTQQEDSAVYLCASSLDGAILEQFFGPGTRLTVL.